The 4 T cell receptor beta chains below were found in one sample sequenced in a study of control samples from healthy donors and cancer patients. Sequencing was performed with immunoSEQ multiplex PCR; in TCRdb, only in-frame clones are kept and a portion is missing. This table has some 65,000 clones, approximately 88% appearing once. The sample comprised PBMCs. These receptors were taken from a woman aged 45-59 years with lung cancer.

The rearrangement links TRBV19 to TRBJ2-2, with TRBD1 matching over 8 bases. The CDR3 totals 14 residues. J was trimmed by 3 bases and V by 9 bases; bases with no gene match: 6. CDR1 is LNHDA, CDR2 SQIVND, per germline (reference sequence). This CDR3 reads CASTQGVYTGELFF. In nucleotides, the CDR3 is TGTGCCAGCACACAGGGGGTGTACACCGGGGAGCTGTTTTTT.

J is TRBJ1-3 and V is TRBV6-5, with a possible D match to TRBD1 (5 bases). Germline-derived CDR1 and CDR2 are MNHEY and SVGAGI. CDR3 length: 14 amino acids. V lost 6 bases, J lost 2 bases, and 11 bases lay in between. CDR3 bases: TGTGCCAGCAGCGGGGGGAAAGCTGGAAACACCATATATTTT. It translates to CASSGGKAGNTIYF.

V usage is TRBV11-3 and J usage is TRBJ2-7; D is perhaps TRBD1 (6 bases). CDR3 length: 15 residues. CDR1 is SGHNT and CDR2 is YENEEA in the germline V gene. V lost 1 base and J lost 3, with 13 bases in between. The CDR3 DNA is TGTGCCAGCAGCTTAGGGGGGACATCGATCTACGAGCAGTACTTC. Protein product: CASSLGGTSIYEQYF. The entire variable domain, with the rest obtained from reference TRBV11-3 and TRBJ2-7, is as follows: EAGVVQSPRYKIIEKKQPVAFWCNPISGHNTLYWYLQNLGQGPELLIRYENEEAVDDSQLPKDRFSAERLKGVDSTLKIQPAELGDSAVYLCASSLGGTSIYEQYFGPGTRLTVT.

The chain employs TRBV9 and TRBJ1-1, with D perhaps TRBD1 (5 bases). Germline V lookup: CDR1 SGDLS, CDR2 YYNGEE. CDR3 size: 13 residues. The V gene lost 3 bases and the J gene lost 6 bases, with 12 bases spanning the gap. CDR3 nucleotide sequence: TGTGCCAGCAGCGCAGGGAAATCCTCTGAAGCTTTCTTT. It specifies CASSAGKSSEAFF.